Listed below are T cell receptor beta chains from one sample, sequenced in a study of cytomegalovirus exposure and HLA in healthy donors. The method was immunoSEQ multiplex PCR; TCRdb's version includes in-frame clones alone and lacks a portion of them. The data hold under 100,000 clones, with roughly 79% observed a single time. The sample consisted of PBMCs. These receptors came from an older woman in good health and CMV-seropositive. Both conserved end residues are part of each CDR3. A D gene is named only where the DNA matches it firmly. A clone size is listed for some rows: how often the clone was seen (once, few, many), or a class if it is expanded.

clone_size d_call j_call v_call cdr3_nt cdr3_aa
. TRBD2 TRBJ2-3 TRBV10-3 TGTGCCATCAGGGCCGGGACTAGTTCAGATACGCAGTATTTT CAIRAGTSSDTQYF
. . TRBJ2-1 TRBV9 TGTGCCAGCAGCGCGAGAGGTATGGTACCTGAGCAGTTCTTC CASSARGMVPEQFF
. TRBD1 TRBJ1-5 TRBV5-1 TGCGCCAGCAGCTTGGACAGGGGGAGCAATCAGCCCCAGCATTTT CASSLDRGSNQPQHF
. TRBD1 TRBJ1-1 TRBV7-2 TGTGCCAGCAGCACCAGACAGGGAATGAACACTGAAGCTTTCTTT CASSTRQGMNTEAFF
few . TRBJ1-1 TRBV10-3 TGTGCCATCAGTGTAGAGGGACTTACGAACACTGAAGCTTTCTTT CAISVEGLTNTEAFF
. . TRBJ1-1 TRBV28 TGTGCCAGCCCTCTCGAAGCTTTCTTT CASPLEAFF
once TRBD2 TRBJ2-1 TRBV30 TGTGCCTGGAGTCTAAGTAGGACTAGCGGGAGCAACAATGAGCAGTTCTTC CAWSLSRTSGSNNEQFF
. . TRBJ2-3 TRBV5-1 TGCGCCAGCAGTATATACACAGATACGCAGTATTTT CASSIYTDTQYF
. TRBD2 TRBJ2-5 TRBV14 TGTGCCAGCAGCCAATTTAGGCTAGCGGGAGGCCAAGAGACCCAGTACTTC CASSQFRLAGGQETQYF
. . TRBJ2-5 TRBV9 TGTGCCAGCAGCGTAGGAGCAGGGAACCAAGAGACCCAGTACTTC CASSVGAGNQETQYF
. TRBD2 TRBJ2-1 TRBV7-9 TGTGCCAGCAGCTTAGCACTAGCGGATCCCAATGAGCAGTTCTTC CASSLALADPNEQFF
. . TRBJ2-2 TRBV21-1 TGTGCCAGCAGCACAAGGGGGCCGAACACCGGGGAGCTGTTTTTT CASSTRGPNTGELFF
. TRBD2 TRBJ2-3 TRBV6-1 TGTGCCAGCAACAAGCGGGAACAGACAGATACGCAGTATTTT CASNKREQTDTQYF
. . TRBJ2-4 TRBV29-1 TGCAGCGTTGAAGTAGGGGGATTAGCCAAAAACATTCAGTACTTC CSVEVGGLAKNIQYF
few . TRBJ1-1 TRBV6-5 TGTGCCAGCAGTCCACTCGGGATGAACACTGAAGCTTTCTTT CASSPLGMNTEAFF
. . TRBJ2-7 TRBV7-8 TGTGCCAGCAGCTTAGCGACGAGACTAGACTACGAGCAGTACTTC CASSLATRLDYEQYF
. . TRBJ2-5 TRBV4-2 TGTGCCAGCAGCCAAGGTGGTAGACAGGAAGAGACCCAGTACTTC CASSQGGRQEETQYF
. TRBD1 TRBJ2-7 TRBV18 TGTGCCAGCTCATCGGGACAGGGCTACGAGCAGTACTTC CASSSGQGYEQYF
. . TRBJ1-3 TRBV7-8 TGTGCCAGCAGCCCTGTCCAGGGGATCTCTGGAAACACCATATATTTT CASSPVQGISGNTIYF
. TRBD2 TRBJ2-7 TRBV28 TGTGCCAGCAGAGAGGGACTAGCGGGAGCAGGTGCGTCCGTGCAGTACTTC CASREGLAGAGASVQYF
. . TRBJ2-7 TRBV14 TGTGCCAGCAGCCCCGTGCGGTTTTCAGCCGAGCAGTACTTC CASSPVRFSAEQYF
. TRBD1 TRBJ1-2 TRBV7-9 TGTGCCAGCAGCTTGGGGACAGGGGAGGAATATGGCTACACCTTC CASSLGTGEEYGYTF
. TRBD1 TRBJ1-2 TRBV6-1 TGTGCCAGCAGTGTACAGGGGGCCTATGGCTACACCTTC CASSVQGAYGYTF
. . TRBJ2-3 TRBV7-9 TGTGCCAGCAGCCCCGGGGTCAACACAGATACGCAGTATTTT CASSPGVNTDTQYF
. TRBD2 TRBJ2-7 TRBV7-9 TGTGCCAGCAGCTTAGCGGCGGGGCGGGGGTCCTACGAGCAGTACTTC CASSLAAGRGSYEQYF
once . TRBJ2-1 TRBV7-8 TGTGCCAGCAGCCTGGGGCCCGCCCTCTACAATGAGCAGTTCTTC CASSLGPALYNEQFF
once . TRBJ2-1 TRBV7-2 TGTGCCAGCAGCTTAGTCGGTCCCTACAATGAGCAGTTCTTC CASSLVGPYNEQFF
. TRBD2 TRBJ2-1 TRBV7-3 TGTGCCAGCAGCCTTCTAGGTGCCGGGGTAGCGGGAGGGCTTAATGAGCAGTTCTTC CASSLLGAGVAGGLNEQFF
. . TRBJ1-5 TRBV30 TGTGCCTGGGGGGAGGGATATAGCAATCAGCCCCAGCATTTT CAWGEGYSNQPQHF
. . TRBJ2-1 TRBV4-2 TGTGCCAGCAGCCAAGAAGCCCTGCCATACAATGAGCAGTTCTTC CASSQEALPYNEQFF
. . TRBJ2-5 TRBV28 TGTGCCAGCAGTACATCTAGCGCCCTCGGGGAGACCCAGTACTTC CASSTSSALGETQYF
. TRBD1 TRBJ1-5 TRBV6-6 TGTGCCAGCAGTTACTCGGACAGGGCCCTCGGGCCCCAGCATTTT CASSYSDRALGPQHF
. TRBD1 TRBJ1-1 TRBV11-3 TGTGCCAGCAGCTCGGGACAGGGCGAACCGAACACTGAAGCTTTCTTT CASSSGQGEPNTEAFF
. TRBD1 TRBJ2-7 TRBV4-3 TGCGCCAGCAGCCAAGAGGACAGGGGGCGCAACGAGCAGTACTTC CASSQEDRGRNEQYF
. . TRBJ1-3 TRBV18 TGTGCCAGCTCACCACCCGCCAGGGGCTCTTCAAACACCATATATTTT CASSPPARGSSNTIYF
. . TRBJ2-5 TRBV6-5 TGTGCCAGCAGTTACTCGAGGTCCCAAGAGACCCAGTACTTC CASSYSRSQETQYF
. TRBD2 TRBJ2-2 TRBV5-1 TGCGCCAGCAGCCACATCAATAGCGGGGCAAACACCGGGGAGCTGTTTTTT CASSHINSGANTGELFF
few . TRBJ1-1 TRBV14 TGTGCCAGCAGCCAAGATTGGGGACTGAGCACTGAAGCTTTCTTT CASSQDWGLSTEAFF
. TRBD1 TRBJ1-3 TRBV29-1 TGCAGCGTCCCCCTAGGGACAGGTGGCTCTGGAAACACCATATATTTT CSVPLGTGGSGNTIYF
. . TRBJ2-7 TRBV18 TGTGCCAGCTCACGGGGGGGGCTCGACGAGCAGTACTTC CASSRGGLDEQYF
. . TRBJ1-5 TRBV7-8 TGTGCCAGCAGCTTAGGTCGGAGCGGATTCAATCAGCCCCAGCATTTT CASSLGRSGFNQPQHF